This T cell receptor (beta chain) was sequenced during a study of beta chain features in type 1 diabetes. Study details: Regarding age, gender and cell yields, patients proved similar to healthy donors.

Sorting that relied on CD45RO/CCR7/CD25/CD127/CD95/CD27 yielded CD4+ naive, central memory, regulatory and stem cell-like memory cells. Study-level findings and limits: Naive, central memory and Treg TCRB repertoires seemed to resemble each other more closely in patients than they did in healthy donors. Type 1 diabetes patients had moderately but significantly shorter TCRB CDR3s in all four CD4+ subsets. Amplification by PCR could prefer shorter templates, with the same effect in patients and controls.

This clone was found a few times. What it recognizes is unknown. As every portion of the isolated RNA was reverse transcribed, the sequencing read expressed TCRB transcripts. Generated by immunoSEQ multiplex PCR, the TCRdb table keeps only in-frame clones and is missing some. In the table there are over 300,000 clones, roughly a tenth of which are singletons. Germline V gene data show CDR1 as LGHNA and CDR2 as YSLEER. V dropped 3 bases and J dropped 8 bases, with 10 bases sitting between them. The CDR3 has 13 residues. The V call is TRBV4-3, the J call TRBJ1-4, with D possibly matching TRBD1 (5 bases). What was sequenced was central memory CD4+ T cells from blood. The clonotype was recovered from a man aged 30 to 45 with type 1 diabetes. The CDR3 DNA reads TGCGCCAGCAGCCAGGGGGGGGGAGAAAAACTGTTTTTT. Its translation: CASSQGGGEKLFF.